This entry describes one T cell receptor (beta chain). Germline-derived CDR1 and CDR2 are LNHDA and SQIVND (reference sequence). The CDR3 is made up of 12 amino acids. TRB amplification used approximately 250 ng of peripheral blood genomic DNA. TRB rearrangements were amplified by touch-down multiplex PCR with mixed TRB-A/B primers. No DNA is given; TCRdb re-called the multiplex PCR reads and lists each CDR3 protein once. The sample data list about 15,000 distinct CDR3 sequences. The data derive from a study of T cell clusters in autoimmune cytopenias. These data also formed part of another study, on T cell repertoires in aging, cancer and after chemotherapy.

Sequenced: peripheral blood. The chain couples TRBV19 to TRBJ2-7; there is no DNA to check the TCRdb D call of TRBD1. This receptor was identified in a human donor in good health. This CDR3 reads CASSIPPHEQYF.